What follows are 32 T cell receptor beta chains derived from one specimen sequenced in a study of stem cell transplantation in POMP-related autoinflammatory disease. The assay was immunoSEQ multiplex PCR, and TCRdb's table has in-frame clones only and misses some. The repertoire holds some 68,000 clones, approximately 91% seen once, with about 0.66% in the top ten. Specimen: CD4+ T cells from PBMCs, collected after stem cell transplantation. The receptors come from a human patient with POMP-related autoinflammation and immune dysregulation (PRAID). Some T cells may be supplied by the graft donor.

The chain carries TRBV11-2 and TRBJ2-3; D may be TRBD1 (5 bases). The CDR3 consists of 16 residues. V was shortened by 2 bases and J by 1 base, with 13 bases between the two germline ends. Germline V gives CDR1 SGHAT, CDR2 FQNNGV. The CDR3 protein is CASSLLATTGTDTQYF. As DNA, the CDR3 is TGTGCCAGCAGCTTATTGGCGACGACAGGCACAGATACGCAGTATTTT.

This chain joins TRBV12-3 or TRBV12-4 and TRBJ1-6; D is uncertain. The CDR3 is 13 residues long. Trimming pared 5 bases from V and 7 bases from J, leaving 9 bases between. CDR3 loop: CASSPTQNSPLHF. The CDR3 nucleotides are TGTGCCAGCAGTCCGACGCAGAATTCACCCCTCCACTTT.

The chain employs TRBV5-1 and TRBJ2-1, with D unresolved. Germline assignment: CDR1 SGHRS and CDR2 YFSETQ. V dropped 0 bases and J dropped 9 bases, with 7 bases sitting between them. This CDR3 has 12 residues. The CDR3: CASSLVEGEQFF. CDR3 DNA: TGCGCCAGCAGCTTGGTTGAAGGTGAGCAGTTCTTC.

The rearrangement joins TRBV28 to TRBJ2-1; 7 bases line up with TRBD1. Germline loops: CDR1 MDHEN, CDR2 SYDVKM. V trimming: 2 bases; J trimming: 0 bases; junction bases outside the gene matches: 4. The CDR3 extends over 16 amino acids. CDR3 amino acids: CASSLKGASSYNEQFF. Written as DNA, the CDR3 is TGTGCCAGCAGTTTAAAGGGGGCTAGCTCCTACAATGAGCAGTTCTTC.

The rearrangement uses TRBV4-1 and TRBJ2-3; the D is unclear. The V end lost 1 base, the J end lost 2 bases, and 7 bases lay between the germline ends. CDR3 length: 14 amino acids. CDR1 MGHRA and CDR2 YSYEKL come from the germline V gene. CDR3 coding DNA: TGCGCCAGCAGCCAAGTCCTTCACACAGATACGCAGTATTTT. It specifies CASSQVLHTDTQYF.

The chain employs TRBV28 and TRBJ1-2; D remains unclear. The germline V gene encodes CDR1 MDHEN and CDR2 SYDVKM. The V end was cut by 6 bases, the J end by 3 bases, with 8 bases between. The CDR3 has 12 amino acids. CDR3 sequence reads: CASSSGDYGYTF. The CDR3 coding sequence is TGTGCCAGCAGCTCCGGTGACTATGGCTACACCTTC.

The rearrangement uses TRBV6-5 and TRBJ1-4; possibly TRBD1 for D (6 bases). The CDR3 extends over 13 amino acids. V was pared by 5 bases and J by 7 bases, with 11 bases between. CDR1 MNHEY and CDR2 SVGAGI come from the germline V gene. The CDR3 nucleotides read TGTGCCAGCAGTCCCCGGGACATTGAAAAACTGTTTTTT. It yields the protein CASSPRDIEKLFF.

J is TRBJ1-3 and V is TRBV7-9; D may be TRBD1 (6 bases). The CDR3 contains 14 residues. The V end was cut by 4 bases, the J end by 3 bases, with 10 bases between. Germline V gives CDR1 SEHNR, CDR2 FQNEAQ (reference sequence). The DNA for the CDR3 is TGTGCCAGCAGCTCCGCCAGGGGTGGAAACACCATATATTTT. It encodes CASSSARGGNTIYF.

The sample holds one count of this clone. The chain combines TRBV27 with TRBJ1-2; the D gene is possibly TRBD1 (6 bases). Trimming cost V 3 bases and J 8 bases, with 22 bases left between them. Per the germline V gene, CDR1 is MNHEY and CDR2 is SMNVEV (reference sequence). The CDR3 is 16 residues long. CDR3 in amino acids: CASSFRGRIPPGGYTF. For the CDR3, the DNA is TGTGCCAGCAGTTTTCGGGGGCGTATTCCACCCGGGGGCTACACCTTC.

This chain uses TRBV6-1 with TRBJ1-5, with a weak D call TRBD1 (5 bases). Germline V CDR1 and CDR2: MNHNS, SASEGT. CDR3 length equals 18 residues. Deletions cut 1 base from V and 3 bases from J, with 19 bases between. The CDR3, as DNA: TGTGCCAGCAGTGAAGGGGCTAGGGGTCCGTGGGACAATCAGCCCCAGCATTTT. This codes for CASSEGARGPWDNQPQHF.

The J gene is TRBJ1-1, the V gene TRBV30; TRBD1 is a possible D gene (5 bases). Germline-derived CDR1 and CDR2 are GTSNPN and SVGIG (reference sequence). The CDR3 spans 15 residues. Between the trimmed V and J ends, which lost 5 bases and 4 bases, there was a span of 20 bases. This chain's CDR3 is CAWAPGAAPGTEAFF. In DNA, the CDR3 is TGTGCCTGGGCCCCCGGGGCCGCCCCAGGCACTGAAGCTTTCTTT.

This clone was counted a single time. The V gene is TRBV28, the J gene TRBJ1-3; TRBD1 aligns across 7 bases. V dropped 5 bases and J dropped 4; count of bases not matched to a gene: 5. Germline CDR1 and CDR2: MDHEN and SYDVKM. This CDR3 spans 14 amino acids. CDR3 in amino acids: CASSPGTAGNTIYF. The CDR3 bases are TGTGCCAGCAGTCCCGGGACAGCCGGAAACACCATATATTTT. The variable domain in full, with the rest retrieved from reference TRBV28 and TRBJ1-3, is DVKVTQSSRYLVKRTGEKVFLECVQDMDHENMFWYRQDPGLGLRLIYFSYDVKMKEKGDIPEGYSVSREKKERFSLILESASTNQTSMYLCASSPGTAGNTIYFGEGSWLTVV.

The rearrangement uses TRBV10-2 and TRBJ2-1; possibly TRBD2 for D (6 bases). The CDR3 consists of 14 residues. Germline lookup yields CDR1 WSHSY and CDR2 SAAADI. Trimming shortened V by 3 bases and J by 9 bases, and 15 bases separated the two germline ends. The CDR3 nucleotides read TGCGCCAGCAGTGATCAGGGAGGCCGCCCTGAGCAGTTCTTC. Translated, it gives CASSDQGGRPEQFF.

The chain links TRBV4-1 to TRBJ1-6; D call uncertain. Trimming stripped 3 bases from V and 9 bases from J, with 15 bases between. CDR1 is MGHRA and CDR2 is YSYEKL in the germline V gene. The CDR3 spans 15 residues. The CDR3 DNA sequence: TGCGCCAGCAGCCATACCGAGGGAGACGGTTCACCCCTCCACTTT. Its translation is CASSHTEGDGSPLHF.

The gene calls are TRBV5-1 and TRBJ1-2; D may be TRBD1 (6 bases). This CDR3 contains 13 residues. V was pared by 4 bases and J by 2 bases, with 9 bases between. Per germline, CDR1 SGHRS and CDR2 YFSETQ. The chain's CDR3 is CASSTGANYGYTF. Here the CDR3 DNA reads TGCGCCAGCAGCACGGGGGCCAACTATGGCTACACCTTC.

The chain carries TRBV28 and TRBJ1-5; the D gene is possibly TRBD1 (5 bases). The CDR3 is 15 residues long. Between the trimmed V and J ends, which lost 10 bases and 4 bases, there was a span of 20 bases. Germline CDR1 reads MDHEN; CDR2 reads SYDVKM. The CDR3 reads CATDDSQLKNQPQHF. CDR3 bases: TGTGCCACCGATGACAGTCAACTTAAGAATCAGCCCCAGCATTTT.

The gene calls are TRBV4-2 and TRBJ2-3; TRBD1 matches at 7 bases. V was pared by 2 bases and J by 8 bases, with 7 bases of the junction left unmatched. The CDR3 contains 14 residues. From germline, CDR1 is LGHNA and CDR2 YNFKEQ. The CDR3 reads CASSQNDRAGTQYF. The CDR3 DNA sequence: TGTGCCAGCAGCCAAAACGACAGGGCAGGTACGCAGTATTTT.

V usage is TRBV6-5 and J usage is TRBJ2-5; D unclear. Germline lookup yields CDR1 MNHEY and CDR2 SVGAGI. This CDR3 is built from 13 residues. The V end lost 5 bases, the J end lost 1 base, and 8 bases lay between the germline ends. Here the CDR3 reads CASSPAPQETQYF. The CDR3 nucleotides read TGTGCCAGCAGTCCCGCGCCCCAAGAGACCCAGTACTTC.

The chain is built from TRBV14 and TRBJ2-5; D call uncertain. CDR3 length: 12 residues. Trimming stripped 2 bases from V and 5 bases from J, with 6 bases between. Germline-derived CDR1 and CDR2 are SGHDN and FVKESK. In DNA, the CDR3 is TGTGCCAGCAGCCAACTTCGCGAGACCCAGTACTTC. This codes for CASSQLRETQYF.

CDR3 protein: CASSLVGQGDGELFF. CDR3 coding DNA: TGTGCCAGCAGCTTAGTAGGTCAGGGTGACGGGGAGCTGTTTTTT. The J gene is TRBJ2-2, the V gene TRBV7-3, with D perhaps matching TRBD1 (5 bases). The V end lost 2 bases, the J end lost 7 bases, and 14 bases lay between the germline ends. The CDR3 has 15 residues. Germline loops: CDR1 SGHTA, CDR2 FQGTGA.

This chain connects TRBV28 to TRBJ1-2; D might be TRBD1 (6 bases). The CDR3 length is 12 residues. In germline, CDR1 is MDHEN, CDR2 SYDVKM. Trimming pared 5 bases from V and 4 bases from J, leaving 8 bases between. The CDR3 protein is CASSMDSYGYTF. The DNA for the CDR3 is TGTGCCAGCAGTATGGACAGCTATGGCTACACCTTC.

The gene calls are TRBV6-1 and TRBJ2-7, with TRBD2 matching over 12 bases. CDR3 length equals 16 residues. Looked up from germline, CDR1 is MNHNS and CDR2 is SASEGT. With V trimmed by 4 bases and J by 3 bases, 7 bases remained unmatched. The CDR3 DNA reads TGTGCCAGCAGTGTATCCCGACTAGCGGGGGTCTACGAGCAGTACTTC. It specifies CASSVSRLAGVYEQYF.

This sequence joins TRBV6-2 or TRBV6-3 and TRBJ2-2; D is uncertain. This CDR3 has 11 amino acids. V was pared by 6 bases and J by 8 bases, with 7 bases between. CDR1 and CDR2 (germline): MNHEY, SVGEGT. The CDR3, as DNA: TGTGCCAGCAGCCTGAGAGGGGAGCTGTTTTTT. Residues: CASSLRGELFF.

The chain recombines TRBV5-1 with TRBJ2-1; 9 nucleotides match TRBD1. The CDR3 contains 16 residues. Germline V lookup: CDR1 SGHRS, CDR2 YFSETQ. After removal of 4 bases from V and 2 bases from J, the junction contained 7 bases not matched to a gene. CDR3: CASSHIRDRAYNEQFF. The DNA for the CDR3 is TGCGCCAGCAGCCACATTCGGGACAGGGCCTACAATGAGCAGTTCTTC.

The CDR3 is CAWNKHLSTDTQYF. Written as DNA, the CDR3 is TGTGCCTGGAATAAGCACCTAAGCACAGATACGCAGTATTTT. The chain recombines TRBV30 with TRBJ2-3; no clear D gene. The CDR3 sequence is 14 residues long. The germline gives CDR1 GTSNPN, CDR2 SVGIG (reference sequence). The germline V and J ends were trimmed by 4 bases and 0 bases, with 11 bases remaining between them.

This sequence joins TRBV18 and TRBJ1-2, with TRBD1 matching over 8 bases. The CDR3 is made up of 15 amino acids. Germline CDR1 KGHSH, CDR2 LQKENI. Germline trimming cut 2 bases from V and 5 bases from J; bases unmatched to any gene: 7. In nucleotides, the CDR3 is TGTGCCAGCTCACCATCCGGGACAGGCGTTTATGGCTACACCTTC. Encoded protein: CASSPSGTGVYGYTF.

V and J are TRBV19 and TRBJ2-1, with 7 positions matching TRBD1. This CDR3 is built from 13 residues. J gave up 6 bases and V 6 bases, and 5 bases lay outside the gene matches. Germline V CDR1 and CDR2: LNHDA, SQIVND (reference sequence). The chain's CDR3 is CASRRGPRNEQFF. In nucleotides, the CDR3 is TGTGCCAGTAGAAGGGGGCCACGCAATGAGCAGTTCTTC. The whole variable domain, filled in from reference TRBV19 and TRBJ2-1, reads DGGITQSPKYLFRKEGQNVTLSCEQNLNHDAMYWYRQDPGQGLRLIYYSQIVNDFQKGDIAEGYSVSREKKESFPLTVTSAQKNPTAFYLCASRRGPRNEQFFGPGTRLTVL.

This chain joins TRBV7-9 and TRBJ1-4; D is uncertain. The V gene's germline CDR1 is SEHNR and CDR2 FQNEAQ (reference sequence). The CDR3 has 14 amino acids. Trimming shortened V by 0 bases and J by 2 bases, and 4 bases separated the two germline ends. In DNA, the CDR3 is TGTGCCAGCAGCTTAGCAGGGACTAATGAAAAACTGTTTTTT. It encodes CASSLAGTNEKLFF.

The rearrangement uses TRBV28 and TRBJ1-1, with D perhaps matching TRBD1 (6 bases). Trimming stripped 5 bases from V and 1 base from J, with 14 bases between. Germline loops: CDR1 MDHEN, CDR2 SYDVKM. This CDR3 comprises 15 residues. The CDR3 region is CASSEAGTPNTEAFF. The CDR3 DNA reads TGTGCCAGCAGTGAAGCCGGGACACCGAACACTGAAGCTTTCTTT.

The chain is built from TRBV5-1 and TRBJ1-3; no definite D call. V was pared by 1 base and J by 0 bases, with 8 bases between. The CDR3 is 15 residues long. Per germline, CDR1 SGHRS and CDR2 YFSETQ. CDR3 loop: CASSLLGLSGNTIYF. CDR3 DNA sequence: TGCGCCAGCAGCTTGTTAGGACTCTCTGGAAACACCATATATTTT.

This chain uses TRBV10-2 with TRBJ2-1; no firm D call. Trimming cost V 9 bases and J 4 bases, with 7 bases left between them. The V gene's germline CDR1 is WSHSY and CDR2 SAAADI. CDR3 length: 11 amino acids. The CDR3 nucleotides read TGCGCCAGTTCCCCTTACAATGAGCAGTTCTTC. Its translation is CASSPYNEQFF.

The gene calls are TRBV10-3 and TRBJ2-1; 7 positions agree with TRBD1. This CDR3 is built from 17 residues. V was clipped by 4 bases and J by 8 bases; unmatched bases: 17. Germline CDR1 ENHRY, CDR2 SYGVKD. The CDR3 DNA sequence: TGTGCCATCAGTGGACGGTCCGGGACAGCCCTAGTAGATGAGCAGTTCTTC. This translates into CAISGRSGTALVDEQFF.